This entry is about one T cell receptor beta chain. What it binds is unknown. V shed 2 bases and J shed 7 bases, with 7 bases lying between them. Germline V gene sequence: CDR1 MDHEN, CDR2 SYDVKM. The CDR3 extends over 12 amino acids. The source of the sample is a study of cytomegalovirus exposure and HLA in healthy donors. Produced via immunoSEQ multiplex PCR; TCRdb's table is partial and in-frame only. The sample has 150,000 to 200,000 clones; around nine tenths are singletons. Overall study findings and caveats: Among TCR sequences, most were rare, though some public TCRs appeared in many donors. Using the classifier, cytomegalovirus status was reportedly diagnosed with high specificity and sensitivity. In vitro assays verified that three CMV-associated chains recognized CMV antigens specifically.

Donors were drawn from the approximately 120-subject validation cohort, separate from the roughly 700-subject first cohort. The sequence was obtained from a man between 18 and 29 years old in good health and CMV-seronegative. The sequenced material came from PBMCs. The chain employs TRBV28 and TRBJ2-3, with D maybe TRBD2 (6 bases). In DNA form, the CDR3 reads TGTGCCAGCAGTTTAGGGGGGAATACGCAGTATTTT. Translating it yields CASSLGGNTQYF. Complete variable domain (other parts from reference TRBV28 and TRBJ2-3): DVKVTQSSRYLVKRTGEKVFLECVQDMDHENMFWYRQDPGLGLRLIYFSYDVKMKEKGDIPEGYSVSREKKERFSLILESASTNQTSMYLCASSLGGNTQYFGPGTRLTVL.